The 5 T cell receptor beta chains in this list originate from one sample, sequenced in a study of cytomegalovirus exposure and HLA in healthy donors. PCR primers comprised 60 Vbeta and 13 Jbeta primers. The assay was immunoSEQ multiplex PCR, and TCRdb's table has in-frame clones only and misses some. The sample lists about 62,000 clones, more than 70% occurring once. Sequencing used PBMCs. The receptors were gathered from a man in his late teens or twenties in good health and CMV-seronegative.

The gene calls are TRBV7-9 and TRBJ2-5; 7 bases fit TRBD2. CDR3 length equals 13 residues. Germline assignment: CDR1 SEHNR and CDR2 FQNEAQ (reference sequence). V shed 6 bases and J 6 bases; nucleotides not matched to a gene: 7. CDR3 nucleotides: TGTGCCAGCAGTCCAAGCGGGGTACAGACCCAGTACTTC. This codes for CASSPSGVQTQYF.

V gene TRBV10-3 combines with J gene TRBJ2-2; the D gene is possibly TRBD2 (5 bases). The V end was cut by 4 bases, the J end by 0 bases, with 6 bases between. The CDR3 totals 14 residues. The germline CDR1 and CDR2 sequences are ENHRY and SYGVKD. Here the CDR3 reads CAISGLSNTGELFF. The CDR3 nucleotides read TGTGCCATCAGTGGACTATCGAACACCGGGGAGCTGTTTTTT.

This chain links TRBV29-1 with TRBJ2-3; TRBD1 agrees at 9 bases. With V trimmed by 7 bases and J by 1 base, 3 bases remained unmatched. This CDR3 is 13 amino acids long. Germline V gene lookup returns CDR1 SQVTM and CDR2 ANQGSEA. This CDR3 reads CSARDRGTDTQYF. The CDR3 bases are TGCAGCGCCCGGGACAGGGGCACAGATACGCAGTATTTT.

The J gene is TRBJ2-7, the V gene TRBV9; TRBD2 matches 8 bases. Germline assignment: CDR1 SGDLS and CDR2 YYNGEE. V gave up 3 bases and J gave up 0 bases; unmatched junction bases: 5. This CDR3 is 15 amino acids long. DNA for the CDR3: TGTGCCAGCAGCGCGGGAGGGGGACCCTCCTACGAGCAGTACTTC. Residues: CASSAGGGPSYEQYF.

The gene calls are TRBV4-1 and TRBJ2-5; D not resolved. V was pared by 0 bases and J by 5 bases, with 13 bases between. Per the germline V gene, CDR1 is MGHRA and CDR2 is YSYEKL. The CDR3 is 15 amino acids. CDR3 DNA: TGCGCCAGCAGCCAAGAAACGGAGAGAGACGAGACCCAGTACTTC. Its protein product is CASSQETERDETQYF.